This passage covers 21 T cell receptor beta chains from one sample sequenced in a study of blood T cells in healthy people across ages. Through a sample-barcoded 5' primer and a J-beta primer mix, a second PCR was run for about 6 to 11 cycles. TCRdb analysed the 5' RACE reads with MiXCR anew, one entry per CDR3 protein. The sample has about 1.7 million distinct CDR3 sequences, roughly 27% seen once. Sequencing was done on a sample of blood. The receptors stem from a woman aged 25 to 39 in good health.

This chain links TRBV7-2 with TRBJ1-6; tentatively, D is TRBD1 (5 bases). The CDR3 length is 14 residues. Trimming stripped 2 bases from V and 10 bases from J, with 12 bases between. The germline CDR1 and CDR2 sequences are SGHTA and FQGNSA. CDR3 in DNA: TGTGCCAGCAGCTTAACAGGATTGGGCTCACCCCTCCACTTT. This sequence encodes CASSLTGLGSPLHF.

V gene TRBV7-9 combines with J gene TRBJ1-1; D ambiguous. Germline V gives CDR1 SEHNR, CDR2 FQNEAQ (reference sequence). CDR3 size: 14 residues. Trimming left V 5 bases short and J 6 bases short, with 16 bases between. The DNA for the CDR3 is TGTGCCAGCAGCCCAGCCGGGGTGGAACCTGAAGCTTTCTTT. This codes for CASSPAGVEPEAFF.

This clonotype turned up a few times. This rearrangement joins TRBV29-1 to TRBJ1-1; D perhaps matches TRBD1 (6 bases). Germline V gene sequence: CDR1 SQVTM, CDR2 ANQGSEA. Trimming took 7 bases from V and 0 from J, leaving 12 bases between them. The CDR3 consists of 13 residues. Here the CDR3 DNA reads TGCAGCGCGACGGAGGGGGTGAACACTGAAGCTTTCTTT. This encodes CSATEGVNTEAFF.

This clonotype was detected a few times. CDR3 bases: TGTGCCAGCAGCTTAGTCTTGGGTGAGCAGTTCTTC. It yields the protein CASSLVLGEQFF. The genes are TRBV7-9 and TRBJ2-1, with D unclear. Trimming left V 1 base short and J 9 bases short, with 7 bases between. The CDR3 totals 12 residues. Germline-derived CDR1 and CDR2 are SEHNR and FQNEAQ (reference sequence).

This sequence joins TRBV5-1 and TRBJ1-3, with D uncertain. The CDR3 is 15 residues long. Trimming took 4 bases from V and 0 from J, leaving 11 bases between them. Germline V lookup: CDR1 SGHRS, CDR2 YFSETQ. In DNA form, the CDR3 reads TGCGCCAGCAGCCGGGATCTGGGCTCTGGAAACACCATATATTTT. It specifies CASSRDLGSGNTIYF.

As for this clonotype: Being one base from a much bigger clone, this may be a read error. V is TRBV5-5 and J is TRBJ2-2; no clear D gene. In germline, CDR1 is SGHKS, CDR2 YYEKEE (reference sequence). The CDR3 length is 12 residues. Written as DNA, the CDR3 is TGTGTCAGCAGCTTGTTAACCGGGGAGCTGTTTTTT. This translates into CVSSLLTGELFF.

The chain combines TRBV18 with TRBJ2-1, with D hard to call. Trimming took 3 bases from V and 8 from J, leaving 8 bases between them. From germline, CDR1 is KGHSH and CDR2 LQKENI. The CDR3 sequence is 12 residues long. The CDR3 sequence: CASSPSIDEQFF. CDR3 coding DNA: TGTGCCAGCTCACCCTCTATCGATGAGCAGTTCTTC.

The chain carries TRBV7-9 and TRBJ2-7; D is undetermined. The J call may be in error: the DNA end matches TRBJ2-5 better. This CDR3 contains 14 residues. Germline V gene data show CDR1 as SEHNR and CDR2 as FQNEAQ (reference sequence). Written as DNA, the CDR3 is TGTGCCAGCAGCTTGACAAGTCCGACGGGGACCCAGTACTTC. This gives the protein CASSLTSPTGTQYF.

The rearrangement links TRBV7-8 to TRBJ2-1, with 10 bases lining up with TRBD2. Germline loops: CDR1 SGHVS, CDR2 FQNEAQ. The CDR3 is 17 amino acids. Trimming at V came to 2 bases and at J to 6 bases, leaving 10 bases not matched to a gene. Here the CDR3 reads CASSLRTSGVSGNEQFF. The CDR3 region has the DNA TGTGCCAGCAGCTTACGAACTAGCGGGGTATCAGGCAATGAGCAGTTCTTC. Variable domain in full (rest from reference TRBV7-8 and TRBJ2-1): GAGVSQSPRYKVAKRGQDVALRCDPISGHVSLFWYQQALGQGPEFLTYFQNEAQLDKSGLPSDRFFAERPEGSVSTLKIQRTQQEDSAVYLCASSLRTSGVSGNEQFFGPGTRLTVL.

The sample holds a few counts of this clonotype. This chain uses TRBV5-1 with TRBJ1-2, with 10 bases aligning to TRBD1. CDR3 size: 15 residues. V gave up 3 bases and J gave up 6 bases; unmatched junction bases: 8. Per the germline V gene, CDR1 is SGHRS and CDR2 is YFSETQ. The DNA for the CDR3 is TGCGCCAGCAGCTGGGGACAGGGGACGCTAAATGGCTACACCTTC. Translated: CASSWGQGTLNGYTF.

This clonotype was found a few times. This chain joins TRBV29-1 and TRBJ2-5; D gene uncertain. This CDR3 is built from 15 residues. Trimming left V 7 bases short and J 0 bases short, with 18 bases between. CDR1 is SQVTM, CDR2 ANQGSEA, per germline. The CDR3 loop reads CSAPWSDLNQETQYF. For the CDR3, the DNA is TGCAGCGCCCCATGGAGCGACTTAAACCAAGAGACCCAGTACTTC.

Comment on this clonotype: One end of the junction is discordant with germline, which a read error may explain. The rearrangement links TRBV12-3 or TRBV12-4 to TRBJ1-4; maybe TRBD1 (6 bases). There are 13 residues in the CDR3. CDR3 region: CAGSPTGREKLFF. The CDR3 DNA is TGTGCCGGCAGCCCAACAGGGCGGGAAAAACTGTTTTTT.

This sequence joins TRBV5-1 and TRBJ2-1; D could derive from TRBD1 or TRBD2 (5 bases each). CDR1 and CDR2 (germline): SGHRS, YFSETQ. Trimming left V 5 bases short and J 0 bases short, with 12 bases between. The CDR3 extends over 15 amino acids. The CDR3 loop is CASRGEISSYNEQFF. Here the CDR3 DNA reads TGCGCCAGCAGGGGGGAAATCTCCTCCTACAATGAGCAGTTCTTC.

This clonotype has ten or more counts. This chain uses TRBV12-3 or TRBV12-4 with TRBJ2-3; D is ambiguous. V was clipped by 2 bases and J by 3 bases, with 9 bases between them. The CDR3 totals 14 residues. CDR3 DNA: TGTGCCAGCAGTTTAAGGCAGGCGACAGATACGCAGTATTTT. Its protein product is CASSLRQATDTQYF.

The chain carries TRBV4-1 and TRBJ2-1; 9 bases are shared with TRBD1. Germline V gene data show CDR1 as MGHRA and CDR2 as YSYEKL. The V and J ends lost 4 bases and 6 bases, in that order; junction bases with no gene match: 7. This CDR3 comprises 15 residues. The CDR3: CASSREGTGLNEQFF. For the CDR3, the DNA is TGCGCCAGCAGCCGAGAAGGGACAGGGCTCAATGAGCAGTTCTTC.

The chain joins TRBV7-2 to TRBJ2-4; TRBD2 matches at 8 bases. The J call is uncertain, as TRBJ2-7 better fits the DNA end. The germline V gene encodes CDR1 SGHTA and CDR2 FQGNSA. There are 14 residues in the CDR3. The CDR3 region is CASSPGTSNYEQYF. The DNA for the CDR3 is TGTGCCAGCAGCCCCGGGACTAGTAACTACGAGCAGTACTTC.

The chain is built from TRBV5-1 and TRBJ2-7, with 7 bases fitting TRBD1. Germline V CDR1 and CDR2: SGHRS, YFSETQ. The CDR3 is made up of 16 amino acids. V lost 4 bases, J lost 5 bases, and 15 bases stayed unmatched. The CDR3 DNA sequence: TGCGCCAGCAGCCTACTCTCGTCGGGACAGCTCCACGAGCAGTACTTC. It encodes CASSLLSSGQLHEQYF.

The chain carries TRBV4-1 and TRBJ2-5; TRBD1 might be the D (5 bases). Trimming took 0 bases from V and 0 from J, leaving 11 bases between them. CDR1 and CDR2 (germline): MGHRA, YSYEKL. The CDR3 extends over 16 amino acids. CDR3 amino acids: CASSQDRAGNQETQYF. The CDR3 nucleotides are TGCGCCAGCAGCCAAGATAGGGCAGGGAACCAAGAGACCCAGTACTTC.

This clonotype was seen many times. As DNA, the CDR3 is TGTGCCAGCAGTCCAGGGGGCTTAGGGTACGAGCAGTACTTC. Its translation is CASSPGGLGYEQYF. The rearrangement uses TRBV2 and TRBJ2-7; the match to TRBD1 covers 8 bases. J lost 4 bases, V lost 5 bases, and 7 bases had no gene match. Per the germline V gene, CDR1 is SNHLY and CDR2 is FYNNEI. The CDR3 has 14 amino acids.

The chain is built from TRBV20-1 and TRBJ1-2; 7 bases line up with TRBD1. Germline lookup yields CDR1 DFQATT and CDR2 SNEGSKA (reference sequence). Losses at the gene ends were 3 bases for V and 7 bases for J; bases not matched to a gene: 11. The CDR3 totals 14 residues. CDR3 nucleotides: TGCAGTGCTAGTCTAACAGGGGAACGGTCTGGCTACACCTTC. It is translated as CSASLTGERSGYTF.

This clonotype has only one observation. One end of the junction fails to match germline, which may point to a read error. The chain employs TRBV11-2 and TRBJ2-7; 9 bases are a match to TRBD2. The CDR3 contains 17 residues. CDR1 is SGHAT, CDR2 FQNNGV, per germline. CDR3: CTSSLDLLAGSSYEQYF. In nucleotides, the CDR3 is TGTACCAGCAGCTTAGATCTCCTAGCGGGGTCCTCCTACGAGCAGTACTTC.